This record looks at one T cell receptor beta chain sequence and its context. These data originate in a study of cytomegalovirus exposure and HLA in healthy donors. With 60 Vbeta and 13 Jbeta primers, the PCR was carried out. Sequenced by immunoSEQ multiplex PCR; TCRdb stores in-frame clones only, minus some. The sample comprises roughly 110,000 clones, more than 60% of which are singletons, and 2.5% rests with the top ten. The CDR3 contains 15 residues. V shed 1 base, J shed 4 bases, and the junction held 5 bases outside the gene matches. Looked up from germline, CDR1 is SEHNR and CDR2 is FQNEAQ (reference sequence).

The TCR sequence derives from a man in his forties or fifties in good health and CMV-seronegative. The chain couples TRBV7-9 to TRBJ2-7; 9 bases are a match to TRBD1. The source material was PBMCs. The DNA of the CDR3 is TGTGCCAGCAGCTTAGAGGGGGACAGGGTTTACGAGCAGTACTTC. Translation gives CASSLEGDRVYEQYF.